A single sample gave rise to the 16 T cell receptor beta chains below, sequenced in a study of cytomegalovirus exposure and HLA in healthy donors (dated by TCRdb to the late 2010s). The library was prepared using the immunoSEQ multiplex PCR assay. The multiplex PCR relied on a mix of 60 forward primers for TCR Vbeta segments and 13 reverse primers for TCR Jbeta segments. In TCRdb, the immuneACCESS table is reduced to in-frame sequences with V and J assigned. These tables do not hold every clone; where another copy was compared, an unresolved V gene accounts for under half, and the others remain unexplained. A total of 100,000 or so clones appear in this sample, around 74% of them only once. The top ten clonotypes cover 1.3% of the sample. The sequencing input was PBMCs. These receptor sequences come from a man aged 35-49 years in good health and CMV-seronegative.

This clone turned up a few times. This rearrangement joins TRBV19 to TRBJ2-5; TRBD1 might be the D (6 bases). V was trimmed by 5 bases and J by 10 bases, leaving 11 bases between them. The CDR3 spans 11 residues. The germline gives CDR1 LNHDA, CDR2 SQIVND (reference sequence). In DNA, the CDR3 is TGTGCCAGTAGTGAAACAGGGTTCCAGTACTTC. Amino acid sequence: CASSETGFQYF.

The chain employs TRBV19 and TRBJ2-1, with 7 bases matching TRBD2. V dropped 5 bases and J dropped 1; count of bases not matched to a gene: 8. Germline values: CDR1 LNHDA, CDR2 SQIVND (reference sequence). The CDR3 runs to 16 residues. CDR3 DNA: TGTGCCAGTAGTTCCGAAAGCGGGGTATCCTACAATGAGCAGTTCTTC. This codes for CASSSESGVSYNEQFF.

The genes are TRBV4-2 and TRBJ1-3, with 8 bases lining up with TRBD1. The CDR3 contains 18 residues. V lost 4 bases and J lost 0; bases outside the gene matches: 11. CDR1 is LGHNA, CDR2 YNFKEQ, per germline. The CDR3 reads CASSLTGTGIASGNTIYF. CDR3 nucleotides: TGTGCCAGCAGCCTTACCGGGACAGGCATCGCCTCTGGAAACACCATATATTTT.

This clone has only one observation. The V gene is TRBV4-2, the J gene TRBJ2-5; no definite D call. Gene TRBJ2-7 matches the end of the DNA better, so the J call may be wrong. CDR3 length equals 15 residues. The germline gives CDR1 LGHNA, CDR2 YNFKEQ. CDR3 amino acids: CASSQDGQAAYEQYF. CDR3 bases: TGTGCCAGCAGCCAAGATGGGCAGGCAGCCTACGAGCAGTACTTC.

The DNA of the CDR3 is TGCAGCGTAGTACAGGGATCACGCGGCTACACCTTC. It translates to CSVVQGSRGYTF. The rearrangement uses TRBV29-1 and TRBJ1-2; possibly TRBD1 for D (6 bases). V lost 6 bases and J lost 8, with 16 bases in between. In germline, CDR1 is SQVTM, CDR2 ANQGSEA. The CDR3 covers 12 residues.

The chain couples TRBV11-3 to TRBJ1-4; 7 nucleotides line up with TRBD1. Trimming cost V 1 base and J 5 bases; bases outside gene matches: 1. Germline V lookup: CDR1 SGHNT, CDR2 YENEEA. The CDR3 has 14 amino acids. The CDR3 here is CASSLGGQNEKLFF. In DNA, the CDR3 is TGTGCCAGCAGCTTAGGGGGACAGAATGAAAAACTGTTTTTT.

This sequence joins TRBV9 and TRBJ1-2, with D possibly matching TRBD1 (5 bases). The CDR3 spans 14 residues. The V and J ends lost 0 bases and 6 bases respectively, with 12 bases between them. The germline CDR1 and CDR2 sequences are SGDLS and YYNGEE. The CDR3 reads CASSVAGATNGYTF. The CDR3 nucleotides read TGTGCCAGCAGCGTAGCTGGGGCGACCAATGGCTACACCTTC.

The rearrangement uses TRBV29-1 and TRBJ1-1; D is uncertain. Germline lookup yields CDR1 SQVTM and CDR2 ANQGSEA. Between the trimmed V and J ends, which lost 7 bases and 0 bases, there was a span of 12 bases. There are 13 residues in the CDR3. CDR3 region: CSAVDGMNTEAFF. CDR3 coding DNA: TGCAGCGCCGTGGACGGGATGAACACTGAAGCTTTCTTT. Complete variable domain (other parts from reference TRBV29-1 and TRBJ1-1): SAVISQKPSRDICQRGTSLTIQCQVDSQVTMMFWYRQQPGQSLTLIATANQGSEATYESGFVIDKFPISRPNLTFSTLTVSNMSPEDSSIYLCSAVDGMNTEAFFGQGTRLTVV.

The chain is built from TRBV7-2 and TRBJ2-7; D possibly corresponds to TRBD2 (5 bases). CDR1 and CDR2 (germline): SGHTA, FQGNSA. The V and J ends lost 0 bases and 4 bases respectively, with 13 bases between them. The CDR3 totals 15 residues. CDR3 DNA sequence: TGTGCCAGCAGCTTAGCCCCCGGCGGGTGGTACGAGCAGTACTTC. This sequence encodes CASSLAPGGWYEQYF.

The rearrangement uses TRBV6-5 and TRBJ1-1, with a possible D match to TRBD1 (5 bases). The CDR3 covers 14 residues. Germline values: CDR1 MNHEY, CDR2 SVGAGI. With 0 bases removed from V and 1 base from J, the gap between germline ends came to 6 bases. The CDR3 region is CASSYSDRNTEAFF. CDR3 bases: TGTGCCAGCAGTTACTCCGACAGGAACACTGAAGCTTTCTTT.

The chain links TRBV7-9 to TRBJ1-1; a possible D gene is TRBD1 (6 bases). V lost 5 bases and J 1 base, leaving 11 bases between the germline ends. The CDR3 contains 14 residues. CDR1 is SEHNR and CDR2 is FQNEAQ in the germline V gene (reference sequence). The CDR3 DNA follows: TGTGCCAGCAGCCACCTGGACAGGAACACTGAAGCTTTCTTT. Translating it yields CASSHLDRNTEAFF.

This rearrangement joins TRBV5-1 to TRBJ1-1; maybe TRBD1 (5 bases). V gave up 0 bases and J gave up 1 base, with 10 bases separating them. Germline CDR1 SGHRS, CDR2 YFSETQ. The CDR3 has 15 amino acids. The CDR3 loop reads CASSLEGLSNTEAFF. CDR3 sequence (DNA): TGCGCCAGCAGCTTGGAGGGACTATCGAACACTGAAGCTTTCTTT.

This clone was observed at least ten times. The rearrangement uses TRBV7-8 and TRBJ1-2, with 7 bases identical to TRBD1. The V segment lost 5 bases and the J segment 13 bases; nucleotides outside the gene matches: 7. Per germline, CDR1 SGHVS and CDR2 FQNEAQ. This CDR3 has 11 residues. The CDR3 protein is CASSKDRLFTF. In nucleotides, the CDR3 is TGTGCCAGCAGCAAGGACAGGCTTTTCACCTTC.

This rearrangement joins TRBV5-1 to TRBJ2-5, with D maybe TRBD2 (6 bases). V was cut by 0 bases and J by 4 bases, with 16 bases left in between. In germline, CDR1 is SGHRS, CDR2 YFSETQ. The CDR3 totals 16 residues. The CDR3 nucleotides read TGCGCCAGCAGCTTGGGGGGAGTTGGAGGGGCAGAGACCCAGTACTTC. Its protein product is CASSLGGVGGAETQYF.

V gene TRBV7-6 combines with J gene TRBJ2-1; tentative D call: TRBD2 (5 bases). The CDR3 is 14 amino acids. V was pared by 8 bases and J by 4 bases, with 15 bases between. Germline CDR1 is SGHVS and CDR2 is FNYEAQ. This CDR3 is CASGFSGGYNEQFF. The CDR3 DNA sequence: TGTGCCAGCGGTTTCTCCGGCGGGTACAATGAGCAGTTCTTC. Together with reference TRBV7-6 and TRBJ2-1, the CDR3 gives the full variable domain: GAGVSQSPRYKVTKRGQDVALRCDPISGHVSLYWYRQALGQGPEFLTYFNYEAQQDKSGLPNDRFSAERPEGSISTLTIQRTEQRDSAMYRCASGFSGGYNEQFFGPGTRLTVL.

The rearrangement joins TRBV7-6 to TRBJ1-1; D unresolved. Trimming pared 1 base from V and 3 bases from J, leaving 12 bases between. CDR1 is SGHVS and CDR2 is FNYEAQ in the germline V gene. The CDR3 is 15 residues long. The CDR3 is CASSLGAGEYTEAFF. CDR3 coding DNA: TGTGCCAGCAGCTTAGGCGCAGGCGAATACACTGAAGCTTTCTTT.